Below are 8 T cell receptor beta chains sequenced from a single sample in a study of tumor and adjacent non-tumor tissue in lung cancer. The library came from three nested PCR rounds adapted from ARM-PCR protocols. One entry per CDR3 protein results from TCRdb running MiXCR on the multiplex PCR reads. The sample yields about 93,000 distinct CDR3 sequences, 61% seen once. RNA was extracted from bulk tissue without any cell sorting. The sequencing input was lung tumor tissue. Source of these receptors: an older man with non-small cell lung cancer.

This clonotype was recorded a few times. The rearrangement links TRBV7-8 to TRBJ2-7; D assignment may be TRBD1 or TRBD2 (5 bases each). Trimming cost V 4 bases and J 6 bases, with 16 bases left between them. The CDR3 is 14 amino acids. The germline CDR1 and CDR2 sequences are SGHVS and FQNEAQ. The CDR3 is CASSSWDGASEQYF. CDR3 coding DNA: TGTGCCAGCAGCTCCTGGGACGGAGCTTCCGAGCAGTACTTC.

Concerning this clonotype itself: Mismatch with germline at one junction end may stem from a read error. The chain is built from TRBV15 and TRBJ2-3; D not certain. The germline V gene has CDR1 LNHNV and CDR2 YYDKDF (reference sequence). CDR3 length: 13 residues. The CDR3 DNA reads TGTGCCACCAGCAGACTAAGCACAGATACGCAGTACTTT. Amino acid sequence: CATSRLSTDTQYF.

A note on this clonotype: Since a much larger clone is just one base distant, this may be a read error. This is likely a read error, given that the CDR3 carries no conserved phenylalanine or tryptophan at its end. The chain recombines TRBV5-1 with TRBJ2-3; 7 nucleotides match TRBD2. The CDR3 spans 16 residues. V dropped 4 bases and J dropped 0; count of bases not matched to a gene: 8. Germline-derived CDR1 and CDR2 are SGHRS and YFSETQ. As DNA, the CDR3 is TGCGCCAGCAGCCCGCCCCGGGACTACAGCACAGATACGCAGTATCTT. It codes for CASSPPRDYSTDTQYL.

Comments on this clonotype: At one of its ends the junction is not consistent with the germline gene, which may arise from a read error. The chain carries TRBV29-1 and TRBJ2-7; D may be TRBD1 (6 bases). Germline values: CDR1 SQVTM, CDR2 ANQGSEA. The CDR3 loop spans 13 amino acids. CDR3 nucleotide sequence: TGTAGCGTTCGACCAGGGGCTTGGGACGAGCACTACTTC. Amino acids: CSVRPGAWDEHYF.

Details on this clonotype: A clone one base away is much larger, so this may be a read error. This chain connects TRBV29-1 to TRBJ2-7; D ambiguous. The germline V and J ends were trimmed by 3 bases and 3 bases, with 9 bases remaining between them. Germline CDR1 is SQVTM and CDR2 is ANQGSEA. The CDR3 runs 12 residues. The CDR3 bases are TGCAGCGTTGATAGCAACAACTACGAGCAGTACTTC. Translated, it gives CSVDSNNYEQYF.

With respect to this clonotype: The final CDR3 position lacks the conserved phenylalanine or tryptophan, pointing to a likely read error. The rearrangement uses TRBV6-6 and TRBJ1-2; D is possibly TRBD1 (6 bases). CDR1 is MNHNY, CDR2 SVGAGI, per germline (reference sequence). There are 12 residues in the CDR3. V gave up 4 bases and J gave up 6 bases, with 9 bases separating them. The CDR3 spells CASSWDMDGYTL. CDR3 bases: TGTGCCAGCAGTTGGGACATGGATGGCTACACCTTA.

This clonotype was seen more than once but under ten times. Possible read error: a much larger clone is one base away. CDR3 loop: CASSSGGYEQYF. In DNA form, the CDR3 reads TGTGCCAGCAGTTCCGGTGGCTACGAGCAGTACTTC. The J gene is TRBJ2-7, the V gene TRBV12-3 or TRBV12-4; D is uncertain. V gave up 4 bases and J gave up 3 bases, with 7 bases separating them. The CDR3 totals 12 residues.

As concerns this clonotype: Mismatch with germline at one junction end may stem from a read error. The gene calls are TRBV11-2 and TRBJ2-5; a weak D match, TRBD2 (5 bases). CDR3 length: 17 amino acids. The V gene's germline CDR1 is SGHAT and CDR2 FQNNGV. CDR3 nucleotides: TGTGCCAGCAGCCGCCTGGTACTAGTGGGAAACCAAGAGACGCAGTACTTC. As protein: CASSRLVLVGNQETQYF.